This is a list of T cell receptor beta chains from one sample in a study of cytomegalovirus exposure and HLA in healthy donors. TCRdb keeps only in-frame clones here, not all; method: immunoSEQ multiplex PCR. This sample has 150,000 to 200,000 clones, with about 80% found just once. Sequences were obtained from PBMCs. The source is a man aged 18 to 35 in good health and CMV-seropositive. CDR3s include the opening cysteine and the closing phenylalanine or tryptophan. A D gene is named only where the DNA matches it firmly. A row's size may be missing; if present it is once, few, many or a size class.

j_call v_call d_call clone_size cdr3_aa cdr3_nt
TRBJ1-2 TRBV29-1 NA NA CSARTAGSNYGYTF TGCAGCGCCCGAACGGCCGGGTCTAACTATGGCTACACCTTC
TRBJ2-2 TRBV7-9 TRBD2 few CASSFGLAGSSGELFF TGTGCCAGCAGCTTCGGACTAGCGGGATCATCCGGGGAGCTGTTTTTT
TRBJ2-6 TRBV27 TRBD1 NA CASSPPLYRGASGANVLTF TGTGCCAGCAGTCCCCCCCTTTACAGGGGGGCCTCTGGGGCCAACGTCCTGACTTTC
TRBJ1-2 TRBV5-4 NA NA CASSLGDRLTGGYTF TGTGCCAGCAGCTTGGGTGACAGGTTGACGGGAGGCTACACCTTC
TRBJ1-2 TRBV5-4 NA once CASSLDSNYGYTF TGTGCCAGCAGCTTGGACAGTAACTATGGCTACACCTTC
TRBJ1-2 TRBV2 TRBD1 NA CASSGPGQGYGYTF TGTGCCAGCAGTGGTCCTGGACAGGGTTATGGCTACACCTTC
TRBJ2-7 TRBV20-1 TRBD1 NA CSGQGAGEQYF TGCAGTGGACAGGGGGCGGGAGAGCAGTACTTC
TRBJ2-7 TRBV9 TRBD1 NA CASSEYLGQGTYEQYF TGTGCCAGCAGCGAGTACCTGGGACAGGGAACCTACGAGCAGTACTTC
TRBJ2-7 TRBV2 TRBD1 NA CASSTGQVEQYF TGTGCCAGCAGTACCGGACAGGTCGAGCAGTACTTC
TRBJ2-7 TRBV7-8 NA NA CASSSETAYEQYF TGTGCCAGCAGCTCCGAGACTGCGTACGAGCAGTACTTC
TRBJ1-2 TRBV2 NA NA CASRGVEDANYGYTF TGTGCCAGCAGGGGAGTTGAGGACGCAAACTATGGCTACACCTTC
TRBJ1-4 TRBV11-2 NA NA CASSLTGYESNEKLFF TGTGCCAGCAGCCTAACAGGGTATGAGAGTAATGAAAAACTGTTTTTT
TRBJ2-3 TRBV7-3 NA NA CASSFVASGGRDTQYF TGTGCCAGCAGCTTTGTGGCTAGTGGGGGGAGGGATACGCAGTATTTT
TRBJ1-2 TRBV5-6 TRBD1 NA CASSHRTPQWDSANYGYTF TGTGCCAGCAGTCACAGAACCCCTCAGTGGGACAGTGCTAACTATGGCTACACCTTC
TRBJ2-2 TRBV28 TRBD1 NA CASSRTGETGELFF TGTGCCAGCAGCCGGACAGGGGAGACCGGGGAGCTGTTTTTT
TRBJ1-2 TRBV28 NA NA CASSGIHYGYTF TGTGCCAGCAGTGGCATCCACTATGGCTACACCTTC
TRBJ2-7 TRBV30 NA NA CAWSRETWPYEQYF TGTGCCTGGAGTCGAGAGACATGGCCCTACGAGCAGTACTTC
TRBJ2-7 TRBV5-6 NA NA CASSFGTQTYEQYF TGTGCCAGCAGCTTCGGGACACAGACCTACGAGCAGTACTTC
TRBJ1-1 TRBV4-1 NA NA CASSQEGEYTEAFF TGCGCCAGCAGCCAAGAAGGGGAATACACTGAAGCTTTCTTT
TRBJ2-7 TRBV7-2 NA NA CASSLEAGPYEQYF TGTGCCAGCAGCTTAGAGGCGGGGCCCTACGAGCAGTACTTC
TRBJ2-7 TRBV7-9 NA NA CASSHENEQYF TGTGCCAGCAGCCACGAGAACGAGCAGTACTTC
TRBJ1-2 TRBV28 TRBD1 NA CASSPPRGQGSRGYTF TGTGCCAGCAGCCCCCCCCGCGGACAGGGGTCGAGGGGCTACACCTTC
TRBJ2-7 TRBV2 NA NA CASSDSRGGEQYF TGTGCCAGCAGTGATAGCAGGGGTGGCGAGCAGTACTTC
TRBJ2-1 TRBV5-1 TRBD2 NA CASSLTVAGVGNEQFF TGCGCCAGCAGCCTAACGGTAGCGGGAGTCGGCAATGAGCAGTTCTTC
TRBJ2-7 TRBV19 TRBD1 NA CASSDKLTGLEQYF TGTGCCAGTAGTGACAAACTGACAGGGCTCGAGCAGTACTTC
TRBJ2-7 TRBV29-1 TRBD2 NA CSARLAGGSYEQYF TGCAGCGCACGACTAGCGGGAGGTTCCTACGAGCAGTACTTC
TRBJ1-1 TRBV28 NA NA CATKGPGTFF TGTGCCACAAAGGGCCCGGGAACTTTCTTT
TRBJ2-7 TRBV4-1 TRBD1 once CASSQEPGTGTHEQYF TGCGCCAGCAGCCAGGAACCCGGGACAGGGACCCACGAGCAGTACTTC
TRBJ2-1 TRBV29-1 TRBD2 NA CSVVGGGNEQFF TGCAGCGTTGTGGGGGGGGGCAATGAGCAGTTCTTC
TRBJ2-7 TRBV7-9 TRBD2 NA CASSSPLAGGSEQYF TGTGCCAGCAGCTCTCCGCTAGCGGGAGGATCCGAGCAGTACTTC
TRBJ2-3 TRBV7-6 TRBD2 NA CASSLGTSGRRSDTQYF TGTGCCAGCAGCTTAGGTACTAGCGGGAGAAGATCGGATACGCAGTATTTT
TRBJ2-7 TRBV27 TRBD1 NA CASSLLDRVDEQYF TGTGCCAGCAGTTTACTCGACAGGGTGGACGAGCAGTACTTC
TRBJ2-7 TRBV5-6 NA NA CASSLGPQVHYEQYF TGTGCCAGCAGCTTGGGGCCACAGGTGCACTACGAGCAGTACTTC
TRBJ2-2 TRBV29-1 NA NA CSVLNPDSGGELFF TGCAGCGTCCTTAACCCGGACAGTGGCGGGGAGCTGTTTTTT
TRBJ2-2 TRBV15 NA NA CATSRISGFGGELFF TGTGCCACCAGCAGGATCTCAGGGTTCGGCGGGGAGCTGTTTTTT
TRBJ1-4 TRBV9 NA NA CASSVGREHQKLFF TGTGCCAGCAGCGTAGGTAGGGAGCACCAAAAACTGTTTTTT
TRBJ2-1 TRBV18 TRBD1 NA CASSLQGAGYNEQFF TGTGCCAGCTCACTACAGGGGGCAGGGTACAATGAGCAGTTCTTC
TRBJ1-3 TRBV5-1 TRBD1 NA CASSSETQGTYGNTIYF TGCGCCAGCAGCTCAGAGACACAGGGGACTTATGGAAACACCATATATTTT
TRBJ1-1 TRBV9 TRBD1 NA CASSSEGTGITEAFF TGTGCCAGCAGCTCCGAAGGGACAGGGATAACTGAAGCTTTCTTT